This TCR beta chain comes out of a study of T-cell reconstitution after alpha-beta-depleted transplantation in children. Unique molecular identifiers were incorporated into the prepared TCRbeta library. TCRdb re-called the PCR reads with MiXCR, one entry per CDR3 protein. The table has 350,000 to 450,000 distinct CDR3 sequences, about an eighth seen once. Looked up from germline, CDR1 is DFQATT and CDR2 is SNEGSKA (reference sequence). The CDR3 has 13 residues. With V trimmed by 5 bases and J by 7 bases, 6 bases remained unmatched. The chain couples TRBV20-1 to TRBJ2-1, with 9 bases matching TRBD2. This sequence was found in a human donor who donated a stem cell graft to a child with Fanconi anemia. Sequenced material: PBMCs, taken from the stem cell graft. The CDR3, as DNA: TGCAGTGCTCTAAGGACTAGCGAGAATGAGCAGTTCTTC. Amino acids: CSALRTSENEQFF.